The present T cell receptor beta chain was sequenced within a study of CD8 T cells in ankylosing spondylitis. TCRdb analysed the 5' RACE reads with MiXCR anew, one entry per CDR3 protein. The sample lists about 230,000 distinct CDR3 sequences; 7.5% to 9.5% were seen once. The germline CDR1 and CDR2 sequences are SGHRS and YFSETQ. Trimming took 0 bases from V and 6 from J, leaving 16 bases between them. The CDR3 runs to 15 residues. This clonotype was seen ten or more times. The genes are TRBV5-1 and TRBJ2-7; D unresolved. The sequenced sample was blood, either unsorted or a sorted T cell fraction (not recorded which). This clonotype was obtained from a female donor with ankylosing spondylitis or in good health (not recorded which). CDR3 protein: CASSLEVSLTSEQYF. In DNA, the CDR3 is TGCGCCAGCAGCTTGGAGGTCAGCCTCACCTCCGAGCAGTACTTC.